Listed here are 10 T cell receptor beta chains from one sample, sequenced in a study of blood T cell repertoires in COVID-19. Measured with immunoSEQ multiplex PCR; TCRdb has only the in-frame clones, and not every one. The profile shows about 180,000 clones, about nine tenths of them singletons. The sample comprised peripheral blood. These receptors all come from a man aged 18 to 29 who had recovered from COVID-19.

As for this clone: Other DNA sequences from this sample encode an identical CDR3 as well. In DNA, the CDR3 is TGCGCCAGCAGCTTACGGACTAGCGGGGGCAGCTCCTACGAGCAGTACTTC. This codes for CASSLRTSGGSSYEQYF. The V gene is TRBV5-1, the J gene TRBJ2-7, with 13 bases aligning to TRBD2. The germline gives CDR1 SGHRS, CDR2 YFSETQ. This CDR3 has 17 amino acids. J was trimmed by 0 bases and V by 2 bases; bases with no gene match: 5.

The sample holds one count of this clone. The chain recombines TRBV2 with TRBJ2-3, with TRBD2 as a possible D gene (6 bases). V gave up 6 bases and J gave up 9 bases, with 10 bases separating them. From germline, CDR1 is SNHLY and CDR2 FYNNEI. The CDR3 has 11 amino acids. CDR3: CASRPGETQYF. The CDR3 DNA sequence: TGTGCCAGCAGGCCGGGGGAAACGCAGTATTTT. The whole variable domain, filled in from reference TRBV2 and TRBJ2-3, reads EPEVTQTPSHQVTQMGQEVILRCVPISNHLYFYWYRQILGQKVEFLVSFYNNEISEKSEIFDDQFSVERPDGSNFTLKIRSTKLEDSAMYFCASRPGETQYFGPGTRLTVL.

The chain couples TRBV18 to TRBJ2-1, with 7 bases aligning to TRBD2. The CDR3 is 18 amino acids. Germline V gives CDR1 KGHSH, CDR2 LQKENI. Germline trimming cut 3 bases from V and 6 bases from J; bases unmatched to any gene: 17. The CDR3 DNA reads TGTGCCAGCTCACCGCTAGCTTTTGGCGGGAGTATGTCCAATGAGCAGTTCTTC. Amino acid sequence: CASSPLAFGGSMSNEQFF.

This chain connects TRBV28 to TRBJ1-5, with 7 bases fitting TRBD1. The CDR3 length is 15 residues. V dropped 5 bases and J dropped 0; count of bases not matched to a gene: 4. Germline CDR1 MDHEN, CDR2 SYDVKM. CDR3 loop: CASSPGGYSNQPQHF. The CDR3 region has the DNA TGTGCCAGCAGTCCAGGGGGGTATAGCAATCAGCCCCAGCATTTT.

V usage is TRBV4-2 and J usage is TRBJ2-7; TRBD2 agrees at 8 bases. The CDR3 runs to 14 residues. The V gene end was trimmed by 4 bases and the J gene end by 3 bases; junction bases not matched to a gene: 5. Per germline, CDR1 LGHNA and CDR2 YNFKEQ. Here the CDR3 reads CASSRSGSVYEQYF. The CDR3 DNA is TGTGCCAGCAGCCGAAGCGGGAGCGTCTACGAGCAGTACTTC.

This rearrangement joins TRBV27 to TRBJ2-7; D is possibly TRBD1 (7 bases). Germline lookup yields CDR1 MNHEY and CDR2 SMNVEV (reference sequence). V was trimmed by 0 bases and J by 4 bases, leaving 16 bases between them. CDR3 length: 16 residues. Written as DNA, the CDR3 is TGTGCCAGCAGTTTATCTACGGGCAGGGGGGTATACGAGCAGTACTTC. This sequence encodes CASSLSTGRGVYEQYF.

The chain uses TRBV5-4 and TRBJ2-7; maybe TRBD2 (6 bases). The V end lost 0 bases, the J end lost 0 bases, and 13 bases lay between the germline ends. Germline CDR1 and CDR2: SGHNT and YYREEE (reference sequence). The CDR3 runs 16 residues. The CDR3: CASSLGSGLSSYEQYF. In nucleotides, the CDR3 is TGTGCCAGCAGCTTGGGGAGCGGGCTAAGCTCCTACGAGCAGTACTTC.

The chain is built from TRBV2 and TRBJ1-6, with 9 bases identical to TRBD1. In germline, CDR1 is SNHLY, CDR2 FYNNEI. CDR3 size: 14 residues. J was trimmed by 5 bases and V by 8 bases; bases with no gene match: 4. The CDR3, as DNA: TGTGCCAGCGAAAGGACAGGGGATAATTCACCCCTCCACTTT. Translation: CASERTGDNSPLHF.

The chain links TRBV7-2 to TRBJ2-1; weak D call: TRBD2 (6 bases). The CDR3 is 15 residues long. V was pared by 5 bases and J by 7 bases, with 18 bases between. From germline, CDR1 is SGHTA and CDR2 FQGNSA. CDR3 region: CASSTFTGLLNEQFF. CDR3 DNA sequence: TGTGCCAGCAGCACCTTTACGGGACTCCTGAATGAGCAGTTCTTC. Using reference TRBV7-2 and TRBJ2-1 for the parts outside the CDR3, the full variable domain is GAGVSQSPSNKVTEKGKDVELRCDPISGHTALYWYRQSLGQGLEFLIYFQGNSAPDKSGLPSDRFSAERTGGSVSTLTIQRTQQEDSAVYLCASSTFTGLLNEQFFGPGTRLTVL.

CDR3 protein: CASRKQVLEETQYF. CDR3 DNA sequence: TGTGCCAGCAGGAAACAGGTCTTGGAGGAGACCCAGTACTTC. The V and J genes are TRBV2 and TRBJ2-5, with D perhaps matching TRBD1 (5 bases). Germline V gene lookup returns CDR1 SNHLY and CDR2 FYNNEI. With 6 bases removed from V and 5 bases from J, the gap between germline ends came to 16 bases. This CDR3 region has 14 residues.